Each of the 8 T cell receptor beta chains below was sequenced from the same sample in a study of T cells after yellow fever vaccination. TCRdb itself ran the 5' RACE reads through MiXCR, one entry per CDR3 protein. This table holds under 400,000 distinct CDR3 sequences, 11% found once. Material: PBMCs, obtained on the day of the first yellow fever vaccination. The receptors stem from a man between 18 and 29 years old who received the YFV17D yellow fever vaccine.

This clonotype was detected a few times. The chain links TRBV7-9 to TRBJ2-3, with TRBD2 matching over 13 bases. From germline, CDR1 is SEHNR and CDR2 FQNEAQ (reference sequence). The V and J ends lost 5 bases and 6 bases, in that order; junction bases with no gene match: 2. This CDR3 comprises 14 residues. DNA of the CDR3: TGTGCCAGCAGCCCGACTAGCGGGGGGGATACGCAGTATTTT. This gives the protein CASSPTSGGDTQYF.

This clonotype was detected only a few times. V is TRBV11-2 and J is TRBJ1-6, with unresolved D. CDR3 length: 20 amino acids. In germline, CDR1 is SGHAT, CDR2 FQNNGV. Trimming pared 4 bases from V and 8 bases from J, leaving 30 bases between. As DNA, the CDR3 is TGTGCCAGCAGCTCCCACCCCCGGGAGACGGAGAGAGTGGGTGATTCACCCCTCCACTTT. This gives the protein CASSSHPRETERVGDSPLHF.

The CDR3 region has the DNA TGTGCCAGCAGCTTGGCCGGACATACGCAGTATTTT. Encoded protein: CASSLAGHTQYF. V is TRBV7-8 and J is TRBJ2-3; D uncertain. V dropped 3 bases and J dropped 7 bases, with 8 bases sitting between them. Germline CDR1 reads SGHVS; CDR2 reads FQNEAQ. The CDR3 consists of 12 residues.

The V call is TRBV10-2, the J call TRBJ2-1, with TRBD1 matching over 12 bases. Per the germline V gene, CDR1 is WSHSY and CDR2 is SAAADI. Trimming at V came to 8 bases and at J to 8 bases, leaving 10 bases not matched to a gene. This CDR3 is 15 amino acids long. CDR3 region: CASGGWDRGLYEQFF. The CDR3 nucleotides read TGCGCCAGCGGAGGATGGGACAGGGGGCTGTATGAGCAGTTCTTC.

A few counts support this clonotype. The chain joins TRBV2 to TRBJ2-7, with 7 bases fitting TRBD1. V shed 5 bases, J shed 6 bases, and the junction held 7 bases outside the gene matches. In germline, CDR1 is SNHLY, CDR2 FYNNEI. The CDR3 covers 13 residues. CDR3 DNA: TGTGCCAGCAGTCAACAGGGGCCGGGCGAGCAGTACTTC. Translation: CASSQQGPGEQYF.

This clonotype showed up many times. V usage is TRBV7-2 and J usage is TRBJ1-1; possibly TRBD1 for D (6 bases). V lost 5 bases, J lost 3 bases, and 10 bases lay in between. This CDR3 region has 13 residues. CDR1 SGHTA and CDR2 FQGNSA come from the germline V gene. The CDR3 loop reads CASSIQGDTEAFF. CDR3 coding DNA: TGTGCCAGCAGCATACAGGGCGACACTGAAGCTTTCTTT.

This clonotype has a count of ten or more. The chain combines TRBV6-4 with TRBJ1-1; D gene uncertain. This CDR3 is 13 amino acids long. CDR1 and CDR2 from the germline V gene are MRHNA and SNTAGT. V gave up 3 bases and J gave up 3 bases, with 8 bases separating them. The chain's CDR3 is CASSEKEYTEAFF. CDR3 nucleotides: TGTGCCAGCAGTGAAAAGGAGTACACTGAAGCTTTCTTT.

This clonotype has more than one count but fewer than ten. V and J are TRBV5-1 and TRBJ2-3, with 9 nucleotides matching TRBD2. The CDR3 has 15 amino acids. Germline trimming cut 2 bases from V and 2 bases from J; bases unmatched to any gene: 3. The germline V gene encodes CDR1 SGHRS and CDR2 YFSETQ. Written as DNA, the CDR3 is TGCGCCAGCAGCTTTAGCGGGGGAATCACAGATACGCAGTATTTT. It encodes CASSFSGGITDTQYF.